These 6 T cell receptor beta chains came from one sample sequenced in a study of blood T cells in healthy people across ages. A second 7 to 11 cycle PCR used barcoded and J-beta primers. TCRdb independently ran MiXCR on the 5' RACE reads; one entry per CDR3 protein. The repertoire consists of around 580,000 distinct CDR3 sequences, with roughly 43% occurring once and the leading ten covering around 24%. Sequencing was performed on blood. All receptors derive from an older man in good health.

The CDR3 DNA is TGTGCCAGCAGCTTAGGTAGAAATGGCTACACCTTC. This gives the protein CASSLGRNGYTF. The chain links TRBV7-9 to TRBJ1-2, with no clear D. From germline, CDR1 is SEHNR and CDR2 FQNEAQ (reference sequence). This CDR3 region has 12 residues. Trimming left V 1 base short and J 6 bases short, with 6 bases between.

The chain joins TRBV11-2 to TRBJ2-1; TRBD2 agrees at 10 bases. The J call is uncertain, as TRBJ2-7 better fits the DNA end. The germline V gene encodes CDR1 SGHAT and CDR2 FQNNGV. The CDR3 runs 16 residues. The CDR3 region has the DNA TGTGCCAGCAGCTTTTCTAGCGGGAGCGACTACAATGAGCAGTACTTC. Amino acids: CASSFSSGSDYNEQYF.

For the CDR3, the DNA is TGCGCCAGCAGCCAAGAAGGGGCTAGGAATGAGCAGTTCTTC. Protein product: CASSQEGARNEQFF. V and J are TRBV4-1 and TRBJ2-1; possible D gene TRBD1, 5 bases. Between the trimmed V and J ends, which lost 0 bases and 7 bases, there was a span of 10 bases. Germline assignment: CDR1 MGHRA and CDR2 YSYEKL. The CDR3 has 14 amino acids.

V and J are TRBV3-1 and TRBJ1-2; the match to TRBD1 covers 8 bases. J lost 2 bases, V lost 3 bases, and 5 bases had no gene match. This CDR3 spans 15 amino acids. CDR1 and CDR2 from the germline V gene are LGHDT and YNNKEL (reference sequence). CDR3 protein: CASSHGQGANYGYTF. The CDR3 DNA sequence: TGTGCCAGCAGCCACGGGCAGGGGGCCAACTATGGCTACACCTTC. Filled out from reference TRBV3-1 and TRBJ1-2, the complete variable domain reads DTAVSQTPKYLVTQMGNDKSIKCEQNLGHDTMYWYKQDSKKFLKIMFSYNNKELIINETVPNRFSPKSPDKAHLNLHINSLELGDSAVYFCASSHGQGANYGYTFGSGTRLTVV.

This clonotype was detected ten times or more. The gene calls are TRBV29-1 and TRBJ2-7; tentatively, D is TRBD1 or TRBD2 (5 bases each). Germline V gene data show CDR1 as SQVTM and CDR2 as ANQGSEA. CDR3 length: 12 residues. With 0 bases removed from V and 8 bases from J, the gap between germline ends came to 11 bases. This CDR3 is CSVEDIGAKQYF. For the CDR3, the DNA is TGCAGCGTTGAAGACATCGGGGCTAAGCAGTACTTC.

The chain uses TRBV6-5 and TRBJ2-5, with 8 bases that match TRBD1. CDR3 length: 15 amino acids. Losses at the gene ends were 2 bases for V and 4 bases for J; bases not matched to a gene: 6. CDR1 is MNHEY and CDR2 is SVGAGI in the germline V gene. The CDR3 DNA reads as TGTGCCAGCAGTTACCGCACAGGGGGTCTAGAGACCCAGTACTTC. This sequence encodes CASSYRTGGLETQYF.